The next 11 T cell receptor beta chains were all read from a single sample in a study of radiotherapy plus CTLA-4 blockade in lung cancer. Profiling relied on immunoSEQ multiplex PCR, and the TCRdb table lists in-frame clones only, not all of them. The sample shows roughly 90,000 clones, around 79% of them seen only once. Sequenced material: peripheral blood, taken from a patient treated with radiotherapy plus ipilimumab. Source of these receptors: a human donor with non-small cell lung cancer who had a partial response to radiotherapy plus ipilimumab. Some clones in this sample may be carry-over from other donors' samples.

This clone was recorded only once. The chain combines TRBV30 with TRBJ2-7, with D possibly matching TRBD1 (6 bases). Germline values: CDR1 GTSNPN, CDR2 SVGIG (reference sequence). The CDR3 totals 13 residues. Trimming shortened V by 5 bases and J by 9 bases, and 20 bases separated the two germline ends. The CDR3 spells CAWDTGHLRTQYF. The CDR3 bases are TGTGCCTGGGATACGGGACATCTAAGGACGCAGTACTTC.

The chain's CDR3 is CASSESRRGGRETQYF. The DNA of the CDR3 is TGTGCCAGCAGTGAGTCGAGGAGAGGGGGTCGTGAGACCCAGTACTTC. The chain links TRBV25-1 to TRBJ2-5, with D perhaps TRBD1 (6 bases). With 3 bases removed from V and 5 bases from J, the gap between germline ends came to 19 bases. CDR3 length: 16 amino acids. Germline V gene sequence: CDR1 MGHDK, CDR2 SYGVNS.

This clone was observed once. The chain recombines TRBV5-6 with TRBJ1-1; a weak D match, TRBD1 (5 bases). Trimming removed 0 bases at V and 4 bases at J, with 7 bases between. CDR3 length equals 13 residues. Germline loops: CDR1 SGHDT, CDR2 YYEEEE. The CDR3 DNA reads as TGTGCCAGCAGCTTGGGAAGGGGCACTGAAGCTTTCTTT. This encodes CASSLGRGTEAFF.

A few counts support this clone. The chain joins TRBV10-3 to TRBJ1-1; D might be TRBD1 (6 bases). The V end was cut by 0 bases, the J end by 1 base, with 12 bases between. The CDR3 totals 16 residues. Germline assignment: CDR1 ENHRY and CDR2 SYGVKD. The CDR3 is CAISESSNRANTEAFF. CDR3 nucleotides: TGTGCCATCAGTGAGTCGAGCAACAGGGCGAACACTGAAGCTTTCTTT.

The chain couples TRBV27 to TRBJ2-7, with 9 bases that match TRBD2. The CDR3 covers 15 residues. Per the germline V gene, CDR1 is MNHEY and CDR2 is SMNVEV (reference sequence). V trimming: 3 bases; J trimming: 2 bases; junction bases outside the gene matches: 5. CDR3 amino acids: CASSLASGETYEQYF. The CDR3, as DNA: TGTGCCAGCAGTTTGGCTAGCGGGGAGACCTACGAGCAGTACTTC.

V gene TRBV5-5 combines with J gene TRBJ2-7; TRBD2 agrees at 8 bases. Trimming cost V 0 bases and J 1 base; bases outside gene matches: 6. CDR1 is SGHKS and CDR2 is YYEKEE in the germline V gene (reference sequence). The CDR3 totals 16 residues. In DNA form, the CDR3 reads TGTGCCAGCAGCTTGGGAGGTGTAGCGGGATCCTACGAGCAGTACTTC. Amino acid sequence: CASSLGGVAGSYEQYF.

J is TRBJ2-1 and V is TRBV7-2; 8 bases are shared with TRBD2. CDR3 size: 17 residues. V trimming: 5 bases; J trimming: 0 bases; junction bases outside the gene matches: 9. Germline V lookup: CDR1 SGHTA, CDR2 FQGNSA. In DNA form, the CDR3 reads TGTGCCAGCAGCCCAGAGGGTAGCGGGATCTCCTACAATGAGCAGTTCTTC. Translated: CASSPEGSGISYNEQFF. Looking up the rest from reference TRBV7-2 and TRBJ2-1 gives the full variable domain: GAGVSQSPSNKVTEKGKDVELRCDPISGHTALYWYRQSLGQGLEFLIYFQGNSAPDKSGLPSDRFSAERTGGSVSTLTIQRTQQEDSAVYLCASSPEGSGISYNEQFFGPGTRLTVL.

The chain combines TRBV11-3 with TRBJ1-1, with no clear D. CDR1 is SGHNT and CDR2 is YENEEA in the germline V gene. V gave up 0 bases and J gave up 0 bases, with 17 bases separating them. There are 18 residues in the CDR3. For the CDR3, the DNA is TGTGCCAGCAGCTTAGATCTCGGGAGCGATAACATGAACACTGAAGCTTTCTTT. Amino acid sequence: CASSLDLGSDNMNTEAFF. Full variable domain (remainder filled in from reference TRBV11-3 and TRBJ1-1): EAGVVQSPRYKIIEKKQPVAFWCNPISGHNTLYWYLQNLGQGPELLIRYENEEAVDDSQLPKDRFSAERLKGVDSTLKIQPAELGDSAVYLCASSLDLGSDNMNTEAFFGQGTRLTVV.

The chain combines TRBV20-1 with TRBJ2-5, with TRBD2 as a possible D gene (5 bases). The V gene lost 6 bases and the J gene lost 7 bases, with 9 bases spanning the gap. The CDR3 length is 10 residues. Germline CDR1 is DFQATT and CDR2 is SNEGSKA (reference sequence). In nucleotides, the CDR3 is TGCAGTGCCGGGGTGAGGACCCAGTACTTC. Protein: CSAGVRTQYF.

The CDR3 DNA reads as TGTGCCAGCAGACCCTCCGCAGGGGGCGGAGGCTACACCTTC. This translates into CASRPSAGGGGYTF. J is TRBJ1-2 and V is TRBV6-1; 8 nucleotides line up with TRBD1. Per germline, CDR1 MNHNS and CDR2 SASEGT. The CDR3 has 14 residues. V shed 6 bases and J 8 bases; nucleotides not matched to a gene: 11.

The rearrangement uses TRBV5-1 and TRBJ1-2; 7 positions agree with TRBD1. The germline CDR1 and CDR2 sequences are SGHRS and YFSETQ. The V and J ends lost 7 bases and 0 bases, in that order; junction bases with no gene match: 6. The CDR3 is 14 amino acids. This CDR3 reads CASRTGATNYGYTF. CDR3 DNA sequence: TGCGCCAGCCGAACAGGGGCTACTAACTATGGCTACACCTTC.